This TCR beta chain came from a study of OX40 agonist ivuxolimab in advanced cancers. Using immunoSEQ multiplex PCR, the repertoire was profiled, and TCRdb retains in-frame clones only, with some absent. The table lists about 76,000 clones, around 86% of them singletons. Overall study findings and caveats: Within 6 weeks, CD4+ and CD8+ blood T cells expanded clonally at 0.1 to 3.0 mg/kg.

V was trimmed by 2 bases and J by 2 bases, leaving 12 bases between them. Germline V gives CDR1 LGHNA, CDR2 YSLEER. The CDR3 is 15 residues long. This clone was seen only a few times. What it binds is unknown. This chain links TRBV4-3 with TRBJ1-1; D possibly corresponds to TRBD1 (6 bases). The TCR comes from an adult with an advanced solid tumor such as melanoma, head and neck, liver or kidney cancer. Source: CD4+ or CD8+ T cells sorted from blood, taken in a trial of the OX40 agonist ivuxolimab. CDR3 DNA sequence: TGCGCCAGCAGCCAACAGTTGGACAGAAACACTGAAGCTTTCTTT. Its translation: CASSQQLDRNTEAFF.